Following are 18 T cell receptor beta chains from one sample sequenced in a study of blood T cell repertoires in COVID-19. The repertoire was sequenced with immunoSEQ multiplex PCR; TCRdb's copy has only in-frame clones and lacks some. The repertoire consists of hundreds of thousands of clones, with around 86% occurring once and the leading ten covering approximately 2%. The material sequenced was peripheral blood. The receptors shown here come from a young woman who had recovered from COVID-19.

This chain uses TRBV30 with TRBJ1-6, with D tentatively TRBD1 (6 bases). V lost 3 bases, J lost 10 bases, and 16 bases lay in between. The germline V gene has CDR1 GTSNPN and CDR2 SVGIG (reference sequence). The CDR3 loop spans 14 amino acids. In DNA, the CDR3 is TGTGCCTGGAGAGAGGAAAGGGGGAGCTCACCCCTCCACTTT. Protein product: CAWREERGSSPLHF. The full variable domain, rest sourced from reference TRBV30 and TRBJ1-6, is SQTIHQWPATLVQPVGSPLSLECTVEGTSNPNLYWYRQAAGRGLQLLFYSVGIGQISSEVPQNLSASRPQDRQFILSSKKLLLSDSGFYLCAWREERGSSPLHFGNGTRLTVT.

This clone has a single count. The V call is TRBV10-3, the J call TRBJ2-7; TRBD2 matches 11 bases. Germline CDR1 and CDR2: ENHRY and SYGVKD. V gave up 6 bases and J gave up 4 bases; unmatched junction bases: 8. The CDR3 contains 15 residues. The CDR3 loop is CAIRETGTSGYEQYF. The CDR3 DNA sequence: TGTGCCATCAGGGAAACCGGGACTAGCGGTTACGAGCAGTACTTC.

The count of this clone is one. The rearrangement uses TRBV20-1 and TRBJ1-1; D unresolved. Germline V gene lookup returns CDR1 DFQATT and CDR2 SNEGSKA (reference sequence). V was shortened by 3 bases and J by 5 bases, with 4 bases between the two germline ends. CDR3 length: 10 amino acids. CDR3 in amino acids: CSARTTEAFF. DNA for the CDR3: TGCAGTGCTAGGACAACTGAAGCTTTCTTT.

The chain combines TRBV28 with TRBJ2-2; D is unclear. Trimming left V 4 bases short and J 4 bases short, with 7 bases between. This CDR3 is 13 amino acids long. CDR1 and CDR2 from the germline V gene are MDHEN and SYDVKM. Here the CDR3 reads CASSSLPTGELFF. As DNA, the CDR3 is TGTGCCAGCAGTTCCCTTCCCACCGGGGAGCTGTTTTTT.

CDR3 DNA: TGTGCCAGCAGCCAAGAAGCTAGCGGGGGGTTCGTCGGGGAGCTGTTTTTT. Translation: CASSQEASGGFVGELFF. V and J are TRBV4-2 and TRBJ2-2, with TRBD2 matching over 11 bases. Germline V gives CDR1 LGHNA, CDR2 YNFKEQ. The CDR3 length is 17 residues. Losses at the gene ends were 0 bases for V and 7 bases for J; bases not matched to a gene: 7.

This chain joins TRBV28 and TRBJ2-2, with TRBD2 matching over 8 bases. CDR3 length: 15 amino acids. From germline, CDR1 is MDHEN and CDR2 SYDVKM. With V trimmed by 5 bases and J by 6 bases, 8 bases remained unmatched. The CDR3 reads CASSLASGQAGELFF. Written as DNA, the CDR3 is TGTGCCAGCAGTCTTGCTAGCGGGCAGGCCGGGGAGCTGTTTTTT.

The rearrangement uses TRBV10-3 and TRBJ2-7; possibly TRBD2 for D (5 bases). This CDR3 is 14 amino acids long. V was trimmed by 2 bases and J by 4 bases, leaving 12 bases between them. The germline CDR1 and CDR2 sequences are ENHRY and SYGVKD. The CDR3 here is CAISERTGSYEQYF. In DNA form, the CDR3 reads TGTGCCATCAGTGAGCGGACGGGATCTTACGAGCAGTACTTC.

The V gene is TRBV12-3 or TRBV12-4, the J gene TRBJ1-2; D unclear. The CDR3 is 12 amino acids. V lost 5 bases to trimming and J lost 5 bases, with 9 bases between them. CDR3 coding DNA: TGTGCCAGCAGTCCCCGAGGATATGGCTACACCTTC. Translation: CASSPRGYGYTF.

This chain connects TRBV7-2 to TRBJ2-2; 11 nucleotides match TRBD2. The CDR3 runs 15 residues. The V and J ends lost 2 bases and 5 bases, in that order; junction bases with no gene match: 1. Germline CDR1 SGHTA, CDR2 FQGNSA. Here the CDR3 reads CASSLLAGGTGELFF. The CDR3 DNA is TGTGCCAGCAGCTTACTAGCGGGAGGTACCGGGGAGCTGTTTTTT.

This chain links TRBV11-3 with TRBJ2-3; TRBD2 agrees at 14 bases. The V segment lost 5 bases and the J segment 4 bases; nucleotides outside the gene matches: 8. The germline V gene has CDR1 SGHNT and CDR2 YENEEA. CDR3 length equals 17 residues. The DNA for the CDR3 is TGTGCCAGCAGCACAAGGACTAGCGGGGGGCTCCCAGATACGCAGTATTTT. Residues: CASSTRTSGGLPDTQYF. The variable domain in full, completed from reference TRBV11-3 and TRBJ2-3, reads EAGVVQSPRYKIIEKKQPVAFWCNPISGHNTLYWYLQNLGQGPELLIRYENEEAVDDSQLPKDRFSAERLKGVDSTLKIQPAELGDSAVYLCASSTRTSGGLPDTQYFGPGTRLTVL.

The rearrangement joins TRBV19 to TRBJ2-7; 9 nucleotides agree with TRBD2. CDR1 and CDR2 from the germline V gene are LNHDA and SQIVND (reference sequence). Trimming took 0 bases from V and 6 from J; bases not matched to a gene: 9. CDR3 length equals 16 residues. The CDR3 here is CASSIDLEQLAGEQYF. CDR3 bases: TGTGCCAGTAGTATAGATCTGGAGCAACTAGCGGGCGAGCAGTACTTC.

V is TRBV4-1 and J is TRBJ2-5; perhaps TRBD1 as D (5 bases). The CDR3 is 15 amino acids. Per germline, CDR1 MGHRA and CDR2 YSYEKL. Trimming took off 1 base at V and 5 bases at J, with 14 bases between the two ends. CDR3 sequence reads: CASSQAPLWGETQYF. In nucleotides, the CDR3 is TGCGCCAGCAGCCAAGCCCCCCTTTGGGGCGAGACCCAGTACTTC.

The V call is TRBV29-1, the J call TRBJ1-2; unclear D gene. V was clipped by 3 bases and J by 3 bases, with 8 bases between them. CDR1 SQVTM and CDR2 ANQGSEA come from the germline V gene. The CDR3 loop spans 12 amino acids. CDR3 region: CSVDSLYYGYTF. CDR3 sequence (DNA): TGCAGCGTTGATTCTCTCTACTATGGCTACACCTTC.

This clone showed up just a few times. The chain is built from TRBV3-1 (or the pseudogene TRBV3-2) and TRBJ2-2; the D is unclear. Trimming removed 3 bases from V and 4 bases from J, with 9 bases in between. Germline lookup yields CDR1 LGHDT and CDR2 YNNKEL (reference sequence). This CDR3 is built from 14 residues. The CDR3 DNA reads as TGTGCCAGCAGCCAGGGCAGATCCACCGGGGAGCTGTTTTTT. It codes for CASSQGRSTGELFF.

CDR3 DNA: TGTGCCAGCAGCCTCCCCGGGACTAGCGGGACAACCACGTTCTTC. Protein: CASSLPGTSGTTTFF. The chain couples TRBV4-2 to TRBJ2-1; 13 bases agree with TRBD2. Germline V gene data show CDR1 as LGHNA and CDR2 as YNFKEQ. V dropped 4 bases and J dropped 15; count of bases not matched to a gene: 12. CDR3 length equals 15 residues.

The V and J genes are TRBV27 and TRBJ2-5, with 9 positions matching TRBD2. CDR3 length: 15 amino acids. The germline CDR1 and CDR2 sequences are MNHEY and SMNVEV (reference sequence). The V and J ends lost 4 bases and 4 bases, in that order; junction bases with no gene match: 7. The CDR3 nucleotides read TGTGCCAGCAGTTCTGAGCGGGGGGCCGTAGAGACCCAGTACTTC. It codes for CASSSERGAVETQYF.

The chain recombines TRBV27 with TRBJ2-5; 12 bases match TRBD2. Germline CDR1 MNHEY, CDR2 SMNVEV (reference sequence). This CDR3 spans 16 amino acids. J lost 7 bases, V lost 3 bases, and 9 bases had no gene match. The CDR3 is CASSFPTSGRYGTQYF. The CDR3 DNA sequence: TGTGCCAGCAGTTTTCCGACTAGCGGGAGATATGGGACCCAGTACTTC.

The sample holds a few counts of this clone. J is TRBJ2-7 and V is TRBV18; the D is unclear. Per the germline V gene, CDR1 is KGHSH and CDR2 is LQKENI. The CDR3 loop spans 12 amino acids. V was shortened by 6 bases and J by 7 bases, with 13 bases between the two germline ends. In DNA, the CDR3 is TGTGCCAGCTCTAAAATGACTCGTGAGCAGTACTTC. Amino acids: CASSKMTREQYF.